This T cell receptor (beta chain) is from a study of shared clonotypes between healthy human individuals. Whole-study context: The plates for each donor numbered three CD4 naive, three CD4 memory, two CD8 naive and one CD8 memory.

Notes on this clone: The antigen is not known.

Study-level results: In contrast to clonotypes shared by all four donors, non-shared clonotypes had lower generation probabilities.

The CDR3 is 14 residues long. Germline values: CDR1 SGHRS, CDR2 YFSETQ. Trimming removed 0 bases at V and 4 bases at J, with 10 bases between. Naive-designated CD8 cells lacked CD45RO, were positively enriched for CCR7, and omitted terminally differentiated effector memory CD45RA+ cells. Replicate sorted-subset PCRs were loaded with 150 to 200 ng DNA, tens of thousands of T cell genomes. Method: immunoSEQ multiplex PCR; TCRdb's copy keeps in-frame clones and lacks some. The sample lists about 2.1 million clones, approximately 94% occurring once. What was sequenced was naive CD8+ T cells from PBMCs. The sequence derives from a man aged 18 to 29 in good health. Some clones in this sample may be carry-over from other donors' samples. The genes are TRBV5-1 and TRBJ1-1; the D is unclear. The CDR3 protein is CASSLGYFGTEAFF. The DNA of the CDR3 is TGCGCCAGCAGCTTGGGCTACTTCGGCACTGAAGCTTTCTTT.